The 30 T cell receptor beta chains reported below all come from one sample, sequenced in a study of T-cell reconstitution after alpha-beta-depleted transplantation in children. Construction of the TCRbeta library involved unique molecular identifiers. TCRdb reprocessed the PCR reads via MiXCR and lists one record per CDR3 protein. The profile shows 120,000 to 150,000 distinct CDR3 sequences, around 8.5% of them singletons. Sequencing used PBMCs, mostly from graft donor cells, obtained 180 days after TCRalphabeta/CD19-depleted stem cell transplant. The receptors were sampled from a female patient aged 2-15 years who had a stem cell transplant for congenital amegakaryocytic thrombocytopenia, so the T cells may come from the graft donor.

This clonotype was seen only a few times. The V and J genes are TRBV20-1 and TRBJ1-5; weak D call: TRBD1 (6 bases). Trimming pared 6 bases from V and 3 bases from J, leaving 15 bases between. Looked up from germline, CDR1 is DFQATT and CDR2 is SNEGSKA (reference sequence). The CDR3 spans 14 residues. The CDR3 protein is CSAVGRDINQPQHF. In DNA form, the CDR3 reads TGCAGTGCAGTCGGCCGGGACATCAATCAGCCCCAGCATTTT.

V and J are TRBV5-1 and TRBJ1-1; 7 bases agree with TRBD1. The germline gives CDR1 SGHRS, CDR2 YFSETQ. V dropped 3 bases and J dropped 4; count of bases not matched to a gene: 6. The CDR3 extends over 14 amino acids. Here the CDR3 reads CASSSRGGGTEAFF. The CDR3 DNA reads TGCGCCAGCAGCTCCAGGGGGGGGGGCACTGAAGCTTTCTTT.

This clonotype was seen at least ten times. V is TRBV20-1 and J is TRBJ2-2, with D uncertain. V dropped 6 bases and J dropped 3 bases, with 11 bases sitting between them. The CDR3 spans 13 residues. Germline V gene lookup returns CDR1 DFQATT and CDR2 SNEGSKA (reference sequence). The CDR3 loop reads CSAIIWDTGELFF. The CDR3 DNA sequence: TGCAGTGCCATTATTTGGGACACCGGGGAGCTGTTTTTT.

The table lists this clonotype with many counts. CDR3 coding DNA: TGTGCCAGCAGCAGTAGTACCCCCAGAGTTCAGCCCCAGCATTTT. Encoded protein: CASSSSTPRVQPQHF. V is TRBV12-3 or TRBV12-4 and J is TRBJ1-5; unclear D gene. V lost 6 bases, J lost 6 bases, and 18 bases lay in between. The CDR3 spans 15 residues.

The V call is TRBV4-2, the J call TRBJ2-7, with D perhaps assigned TRBD1 or TRBD2 (5 bases each). The CDR3 covers 16 residues. Trimming stripped 0 bases from V and 3 bases from J, with 15 bases between. Germline lookup yields CDR1 LGHNA and CDR2 YNFKEQ. The CDR3 loop is CASSQDWGNKGYEQYF. The CDR3 nucleotides read TGTGCCAGCAGCCAAGATTGGGGGAATAAAGGCTACGAGCAGTACTTC.

This clonotype was counted at least ten times. The V call is TRBV7-7, the J call TRBJ2-7; D is tentatively TRBD1 or TRBD2 (5 bases each). Deletions cut 2 bases from V and 2 bases from J, with 13 bases between. Germline assignment: CDR1 SSHAT and CDR2 FNYEAQ (reference sequence). The CDR3 consists of 15 residues. CDR3 DNA: TGTGCCAGCAGCTTATGGGACCTAAGGGCCTACGAGCAGTACTTC. It codes for CASSLWDLRAYEQYF.

The chain couples TRBV10-3 to TRBJ2-3; D is perhaps TRBD1 (6 bases). V lost 6 bases to trimming and J lost 0 bases, with 16 bases between them. CDR1 and CDR2 from the germline V gene are ENHRY and SYGVKD. The CDR3 consists of 16 residues. The CDR3 region is CAISLTGPASTDTQYF. CDR3 nucleotides: TGTGCCATCAGCTTGACAGGACCCGCTAGCACAGATACGCAGTATTTT.

There are many counts of this clonotype. The chain employs TRBV11-2 and TRBJ2-3; no definite D call. V shed 5 bases and J shed 2 bases, with 17 bases lying between them. This CDR3 region has 16 residues. Germline V gene sequence: CDR1 SGHAT, CDR2 FQNNGV. The CDR3 protein is CASSPYLQSATDTQYF. The CDR3 DNA follows: TGTGCCAGCAGCCCCTACCTACAGAGCGCCACAGATACGCAGTATTTT.

The J gene is TRBJ2-7, the V gene TRBV30; TRBD1 matches 8 bases. Trimming cost V 8 bases and J 3 bases; bases outside gene matches: 9. CDR3 size: 13 residues. Germline CDR1 reads GTSNPN; CDR2 reads SVGIG (reference sequence). The CDR3 region has the DNA TGTGCCGGGACTTGGACAGGGTACTACGAGCAGTACTTC. This sequence encodes CAGTWTGYYEQYF.

This clonotype was seen repeatedly, ten times or more. This sequence joins TRBV3-1 and TRBJ2-2, with 7 bases that match TRBD2. Germline V gives CDR1 LGHDT, CDR2 YNNKEL (reference sequence). The CDR3 extends over 17 amino acids. The ends lost 2 bases at V and 2 bases at J; junction bases unmatched: 8. The CDR3 reads CASSQFSTSYNTGELFF. DNA of the CDR3: TGTGCCAGCAGCCAATTTTCGACTAGCTATAACACCGGGGAGCTGTTTTTT.

This clonotype was found many times. The chain carries TRBV2 and TRBJ2-5; D gene unclear. V gave up 3 bases and J gave up 1 base, with 12 bases separating them. Germline V lookup: CDR1 SNHLY, CDR2 FYNNEI. The CDR3 spans 15 residues. The CDR3 loop reads CASSELYRPQETQYF. CDR3 in DNA: TGTGCCAGCAGTGAGTTGTATCGGCCCCAAGAGACCCAGTACTTC.

The V and J genes are TRBV18 and TRBJ2-1; D is undetermined. Trimming stripped 3 bases from V and 4 bases from J, with 13 bases between. The length of the CDR3 is 15 residues. Germline CDR1 KGHSH, CDR2 LQKENI. Here the CDR3 DNA reads TGTGCCAGCTCACCCCCCCGTGGTACGTACAATGAGCAGTTCTTC. The encoded protein is CASSPPRGTYNEQFF.

The chain recombines TRBV12-3 or TRBV12-4 with TRBJ1-5, with a weak D call TRBD1 (6 bases). Trimming shortened V by 4 bases and J by 4 bases, and 20 bases separated the two germline ends. The CDR3 is 17 residues long. The CDR3 spells CASSSDLPKTGNQPQHF. Written as DNA, the CDR3 is TGTGCCAGCAGTTCTGACCTCCCTAAGACAGGAAATCAGCCCCAGCATTTT.

There are many counts of this clonotype. The chain is built from TRBV6-1 and TRBJ1-5, with D maybe TRBD1 (5 bases). The V end was cut by 3 bases, the J end by 9 bases, with 15 bases between. This CDR3 has 14 amino acids. Germline-derived CDR1 and CDR2 are MNHNS and SASEGT. Here the CDR3 DNA reads TGTGCCAGCAGTGACCCCAGGGCAAGGGGGCCCCAGCATTTT. This sequence encodes CASSDPRARGPQHF.

Concerning this clonotype itself: With a much larger clone just one base away, this may be a read error. This chain joins TRBV6-5 and TRBJ2-2; D is uncertain. Germline V gene sequence: CDR1 MNHEY, CDR2 SVGAGI. This CDR3 contains 13 residues. The CDR3 coding sequence is TGTGCCAGCAGTTACTCAAACACCGTGGAGCTGTTTTTT. Its protein is CASSYSNTVELFF.

This clonotype was observed at least ten times. This chain uses TRBV5-1 with TRBJ1-1; D not certain. Trimming pared 1 base from V and 3 bases from J, leaving 7 bases between. The germline V gene has CDR1 SGHRS and CDR2 YFSETQ. There are 13 residues in the CDR3. In DNA form, the CDR3 reads TGCGCCAGCAGCTTGCTGGGAGACACTGAAGCTTTCTTT. This gives the protein CASSLLGDTEAFF.

This clonotype came up many times. The rearrangement uses TRBV4-3 and TRBJ2-1, with 12 bases identical to TRBD2. CDR1 and CDR2 (germline): LGHNA, YSLEER. Trimming removed 3 bases from V and 7 bases from J; junction bases left unmatched: 4. CDR3 length: 15 amino acids. CDR3 in amino acids: CASSHRTSGTNEQFF. For the CDR3, the DNA is TGCGCCAGCAGCCACCGGACTAGCGGGACGAATGAGCAGTTCTTC.

This clonotype was observed a handful of times. CDR3: CASSPGTGFPGELFF. The CDR3 coding sequence is TGTGCCAGCAGTCCCGGGACAGGGTTTCCCGGGGAGCTGTTTTTT. This chain joins TRBV12-3 or TRBV12-4 and TRBJ2-2, with 9 bases aligning to TRBD1. The CDR3 has 15 residues. V was clipped by 5 bases and J by 6 bases; unmatched bases: 7.

Many counts were recorded for this clonotype. The chain combines TRBV28 with TRBJ2-1, with TRBD2 matching 7 bases. Germline V gene sequence: CDR1 MDHEN, CDR2 SYDVKM. There are 15 residues in the CDR3. Trimming removed 4 bases from V and 1 base from J; junction bases left unmatched: 4. This chain's CDR3 is CASSSGGISYNEQFF. The DNA for the CDR3 is TGTGCCAGCAGTTCCGGGGGGATTTCCTACAATGAGCAGTTCTTC.

This clonotype was seen repeatedly, ten times or more. The chain joins TRBV6-1 to TRBJ2-2, with D perhaps matching TRBD2 (5 bases). The V gene lost 7 bases and the J gene lost 5 bases, with 8 bases spanning the gap. Germline-derived CDR1 and CDR2 are MNHNS and SASEGT. The CDR3 sequence is 12 residues long. The CDR3 nucleotides read TGTGCCAGCAAACGGGATACCGGGGAGCTGTTTTTT. Its translation: CASKRDTGELFF.

Worth noting for this clonotype: Mismatch with germline at one junction end may stem from a read error. The chain employs TRBV27 and TRBJ2-1, with 9 bases aligning to TRBD1. The germline V gene encodes CDR1 MNHEY and CDR2 SMNVEV (reference sequence). The CDR3 loop spans 14 amino acids. CDR3 in DNA: TGCCCCCTAGTACAGGGGGCCGAAGGAAATGAGCAGTTCTTC. Its translation is CPLVQGAEGNEQFF.

The gene calls are TRBV20-1 and TRBJ1-2; D is perhaps TRBD1 (5 bases). Germline V lookup: CDR1 DFQATT, CDR2 SNEGSKA (reference sequence). The V end lost 1 base, the J end lost 4 bases, and 10 bases lay between the germline ends. The CDR3 is 13 amino acids. Written as DNA, the CDR3 is TGCAGTGCTAGAGTCAGGGAGGGCTATGGCTACACCTTC. It translates to CSARVREGYGYTF.

On this clonotype: This may stem from a read error, because a much larger clone lies one nucleotide away. This chain uses TRBV28 with TRBJ1-5, with no clear D. The CDR3 loop spans 15 amino acids. In germline, CDR1 is MDHEN, CDR2 SYDVKM. CDR3: CASSFSRQRNQPRHF. The CDR3 region has the DNA TGTGCCAGCAGTTTTTCTCGCCAGAGGAATCAGCCCCGGCATTTT. Drawing the rest from reference TRBV28 and TRBJ1-5, the complete variable domain is DVKVTQSSRYLVKRTGEKVFLECVQDMDHENMFWYRQDPGLGLRLIYFSYDVKMKEKGDIPEGYSVSREKKERFSLILESASTNQTSMYLCASSFSRQRNQPRHFGDGTRLSIL.

This clonotype was counted ten times or more. V is TRBV20-1 and J is TRBJ2-7; D could derive from TRBD1 or TRBD2 (5 bases each). The CDR3 has 13 amino acids. Deletions cut 1 base from V and 5 bases from J, with 12 bases between. CDR1 DFQATT and CDR2 SNEGSKA come from the germline V gene (reference sequence). CDR3 DNA: TGCAGTGCTAGAGTACGGGGCAAGGACGAGCAGTACTTC. As protein: CSARVRGKDEQYF.

This clonotype has at least ten counts. This chain joins TRBV20-1 and TRBJ2-5; D unresolved. The V end was cut by 6 bases, the J end by 11 bases, with 25 bases between. The CDR3 length is 14 residues. CDR1 DFQATT and CDR2 SNEGSKA come from the germline V gene (reference sequence). CDR3 loop: CSASNGGHYYHQYF. The CDR3 DNA sequence: TGCAGTGCCTCCAACGGTGGGCACTATTATCATCAGTACTTC.

Remarks on this clonotype: This could be a read error, since a much larger clone is one nucleotide away. The V call is TRBV10-1, the J call TRBJ2-7; 7 bases line up with TRBD1. The CDR3 is 13 amino acids. The germline CDR1 and CDR2 sequences are WNHNN and SYGVQD (reference sequence). CDR3 DNA sequence: TGCGCCAGCAGCAAGGACAGGTTGTACGACCAGTACTTC. Its translation is CASSKDRLYDQYF.

This clonotype was found many times. This chain links TRBV18 with TRBJ2-3, with 7 nucleotides matching TRBD2. V trimming: 6 bases; J trimming: 2 bases; junction bases outside the gene matches: 8. Per germline, CDR1 KGHSH and CDR2 LQKENI. This CDR3 region has 15 residues. CDR3 nucleotide sequence: TGTGCCAGCTCCCCTCTCGCGGGAGCCACAGATACGCAGTATTTT. As protein: CASSPLAGATDTQYF.

This clonotype was recorded at least ten times. The V gene is TRBV12-3 or TRBV12-4, the J gene TRBJ2-1; 12 positions agree with TRBD2. V was pared by 7 bases and J by 0 bases, with 7 bases of the junction left unmatched. The CDR3 is 17 amino acids. This CDR3 reads CASTESTSGSSYNEQFF. The CDR3 bases are TGTGCCAGCACCGAATCGACTAGCGGGAGCTCCTACAATGAGCAGTTCTTC.

The sample holds many counts of this clonotype. The gene calls are TRBV20-1 and TRBJ2-2; D might be TRBD1 or TRBD2, each matching 5 bases. The V end lost 3 bases, the J end lost 2 bases, and 10 bases lay between the germline ends. CDR3 length: 14 residues. Germline-derived CDR1 and CDR2 are DFQATT and SNEGSKA (reference sequence). CDR3 sequence reads: CSARGTSNTGELFF. In DNA form, the CDR3 reads TGCAGTGCTAGGGGGACGTCTAACACCGGGGAGCTGTTTTTT.

This clonotype has more than one count but fewer than ten. This chain uses TRBV6-5 with TRBJ2-7, with 8 positions matching TRBD1. The CDR3 is 14 amino acids. Germline assignment: CDR1 MNHEY and CDR2 SVGAGI. V trimming: 4 bases; J trimming: 5 bases; junction bases outside the gene matches: 7. As DNA, the CDR3 is TGTGCCAGCAGTTTCTACAGGGGGTGGGACGAGCAGTACTTC. This sequence encodes CASSFYRGWDEQYF.